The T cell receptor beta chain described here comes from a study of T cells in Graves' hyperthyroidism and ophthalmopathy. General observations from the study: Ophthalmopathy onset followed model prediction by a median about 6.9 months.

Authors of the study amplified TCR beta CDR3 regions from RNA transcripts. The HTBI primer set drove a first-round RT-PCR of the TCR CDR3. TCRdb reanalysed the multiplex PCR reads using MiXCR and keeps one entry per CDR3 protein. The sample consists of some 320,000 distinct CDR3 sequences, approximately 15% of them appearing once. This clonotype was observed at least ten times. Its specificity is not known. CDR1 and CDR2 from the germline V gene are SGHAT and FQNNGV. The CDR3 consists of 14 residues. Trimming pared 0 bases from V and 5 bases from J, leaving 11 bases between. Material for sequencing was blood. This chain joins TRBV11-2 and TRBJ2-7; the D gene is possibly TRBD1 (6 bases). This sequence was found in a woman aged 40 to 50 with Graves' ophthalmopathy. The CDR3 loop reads CASSLDPAGDEQYF. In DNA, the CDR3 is TGTGCCAGCAGCTTAGATCCCGCAGGGGACGAGCAGTACTTC.